Included here is one T cell receptor (beta chain) sequence, with context. This clone is termed medium-sized (0.01 to 0.1%). The clone's antigen remains unknown. Base qualities were left out, and no much larger clone turns up one base away. This record comes from a study of metastatic and nonmetastatic thyroid tumors (dated by TCRdb to the early 2020s). Regarding the research as a whole: The researchers compared repertoires between peripheral blood samples and tumor or nodule tissue samples from patients with malignant or benign thyroid disease. Overall study results and their limits: TCR beta diversity was reported as significantly higher in malignant tumors than in benign nodules, in both blood and tumor samples.

V is clipped by 5 bases and J by 1 base, and the sequence between their germline boundaries is 12 bases long. The CDR3 numbers 14 residues from cysteine through phenylalanine. Solely the CDR3 DNA is kept, with 42 bases framed from the first base. Receptor amplification or capture employed PCR. Sequencer: Illumina HiSeq 4000. High-throughput sequencing was used to profile the TCR beta-chain CDR3 region of every patient. As for how the authors treated the data: A classifier to discriminate distant-metastatic papillary thyroid cancer patients was built from CDR3 differences across clinicopathological groups. To measure repertoire diversity the researchers used the Shannon index, while the Morisita-Horn index served to gauge how similar the tumor and blood repertoires were. TCRdb reanalyzed the raw reads on its own, using fastp at Q25 for trimming and MiXCR for clone calling, and kept in-frame beta chains. TCRdb, not the authors, supplied the V and J calls. The sample table lists roughly 32,000 clones, 7.4% of them with a count of one. Of the sample, roughly two fifths falls within the top ten clones.

No patient had received any treatment before thyroid surgery. The study retrospectively analysed patient clinical samples collected from about 2012 to 2018 using T-cell receptor beta sequencing. Sequencing was done on a sample of blood. The chain links TRBV12-3 or TRBV12-4 with TRBJ2-7; the D element might be TRBD1 or TRBD2, as each aligns at 5 bases. The clonotype comes from a female donor with papillary thyroid cancer or a benign thyroid nodule (not recorded which). Some clones in this sample may be carry-over from other donors' samples. The nucleotides are TGTGCCAGCAGTCCCGGGACCCCTTCCTACGAGCAGTACTTC. It translates as CASSPGTPSYEQYF.